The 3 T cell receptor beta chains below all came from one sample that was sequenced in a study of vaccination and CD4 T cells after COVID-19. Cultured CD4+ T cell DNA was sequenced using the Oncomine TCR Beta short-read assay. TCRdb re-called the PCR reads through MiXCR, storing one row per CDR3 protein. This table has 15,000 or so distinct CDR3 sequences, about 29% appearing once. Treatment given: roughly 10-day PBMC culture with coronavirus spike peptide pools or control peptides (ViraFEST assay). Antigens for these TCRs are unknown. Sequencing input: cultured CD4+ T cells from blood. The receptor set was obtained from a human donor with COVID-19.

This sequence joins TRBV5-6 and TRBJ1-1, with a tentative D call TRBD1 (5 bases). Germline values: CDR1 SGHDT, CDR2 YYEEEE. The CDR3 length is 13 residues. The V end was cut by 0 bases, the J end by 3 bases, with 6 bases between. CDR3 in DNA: TGTGCCAGCAGCTTGGTAGGGGACACTGAAGCTTTCTTT. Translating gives CASSLVGDTEAFF. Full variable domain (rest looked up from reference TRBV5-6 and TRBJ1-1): DAGVTQSPTHLIKTRGQQVTLRCSPKSGHDTVSWYQQALGQGPQFIFQYYEEEERQRGNFPDRFSGHQFPNYSSELNVNALLLGDSALYLCASSLVGDTEAFFGQGTRLTVV.

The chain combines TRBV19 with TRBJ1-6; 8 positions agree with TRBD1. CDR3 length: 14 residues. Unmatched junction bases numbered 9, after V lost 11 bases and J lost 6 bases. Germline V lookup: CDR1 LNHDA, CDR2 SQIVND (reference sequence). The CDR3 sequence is CASGQGSSNSPLHF. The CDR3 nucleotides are TGTGCCTCCGGACAGGGTAGTTCTAATTCACCCCTCCACTTT.

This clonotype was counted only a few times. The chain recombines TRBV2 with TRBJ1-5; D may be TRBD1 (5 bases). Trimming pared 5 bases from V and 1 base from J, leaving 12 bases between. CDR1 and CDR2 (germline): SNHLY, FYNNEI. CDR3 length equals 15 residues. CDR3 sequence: CASSLGGPSNQPQHF. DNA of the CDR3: TGTGCCAGCAGTCTTGGGGGACCCAGCAATCAGCCCCAGCATTTT.